Listed here are 14 T cell receptor beta chains from one sample, sequenced in a study of technical replicates of blood from a handful of donors. Repertoires were generated with immunoSEQ multiplex PCR, while TCRdb's copy carries only in-frame clones and drops some. The table records some 80,000 clones, around 97% of them present only once. The sequenced material came from T cells isolated from PBMCs. These TCRs come from a human donor in good health.

V usage is TRBV11-2 and J usage is TRBJ2-6, with 7 bases lining up with TRBD2. CDR1 and CDR2 from the germline V gene are SGHAT and FQNNGV. The junction had 13 bases not matched to a gene; V was cut back by 5 bases and J by 3 bases. The CDR3 loop spans 18 amino acids. For the CDR3, the DNA is TGTGCCAGCAGCCCGACCCCTAGTGCGGGAGATGGGGCCAACGTCCTGACTTTC. This sequence encodes CASSPTPSAGDGANVLTF.

The V gene is TRBV4-1, the J gene TRBJ1-1; 8 bases map to TRBD1. The germline V gene has CDR1 MGHRA and CDR2 YSYEKL. CDR3 length: 16 residues. V gave up 1 base and J gave up 1 base; unmatched junction bases: 5. The CDR3 bases are TGCGCCAGCAGCCAAGGAGCCGGGACAGGGAACACTGAAGCTTTCTTT. Its protein is CASSQGAGTGNTEAFF.

This chain connects TRBV2 to TRBJ2-1; D gene uncertain. V was clipped by 8 bases and J by 5 bases, with 4 bases between them. CDR3 length: 10 residues. Germline CDR1 reads SNHLY; CDR2 reads FYNNEI. CDR3 bases: TGTGCCAGCCATCACAATGAGCAGTTCTTC. Protein sequence: CASHHNEQFF.

The J gene is TRBJ2-3, the V gene TRBV28, with unresolved D. Deletions cut 7 bases from V and 0 bases from J, with 14 bases between. Germline CDR1 MDHEN, CDR2 SYDVKM. The CDR3 spans 15 residues. The CDR3 DNA reads TGTGCCAGCAAGCCCCGCCTAACTAGCACAGATACGCAGTATTTT. Translation: CASKPRLTSTDTQYF.

The chain is built from TRBV7-9 and TRBJ2-7, with D unresolved. Deletions cut 5 bases from V and 0 bases from J, with 14 bases between. Germline CDR1 is SEHNR and CDR2 is FQNEAQ (reference sequence). CDR3 length: 15 amino acids. CDR3 region: CASSGGAVGSYEQYF. Written as DNA, the CDR3 is TGTGCCAGCAGCGGCGGTGCTGTGGGCTCCTACGAGCAGTACTTC.

This chain uses TRBV5-4 with TRBJ1-1; no clear D. The germline CDR1 and CDR2 sequences are SGHNT and YYREEE (reference sequence). This CDR3 spans 13 amino acids. The V end lost 3 bases, the J end lost 1 base, and 7 bases lay between the germline ends. This chain's CDR3 is CASSSFRNTEAFF. The CDR3 region has the DNA TGTGCCAGCAGCTCGTTTAGGAACACTGAAGCTTTCTTT.

The CDR3 spells CASSSEASGDYNEQFF. Here the CDR3 DNA reads TGTGCCAGCAGCTCCGAAGCTAGCGGGGATTACAATGAGCAGTTCTTC. The chain couples TRBV7-9 to TRBJ2-1; 9 bases align to TRBD2. Germline CDR1 SEHNR, CDR2 FQNEAQ (reference sequence). The CDR3 runs to 16 residues. J gave up 4 bases and V 4 bases, and 8 bases lay outside the gene matches.

The V and J genes are TRBV29-1 and TRBJ2-5; TRBD1 agrees at 8 bases. Germline CDR1 SQVTM, CDR2 ANQGSEA. This CDR3 comprises 14 residues. The V gene end was trimmed by 6 bases and the J gene end by 5 bases; junction bases not matched to a gene: 11. Here the CDR3 DNA reads TGCAGCGTCTGGGAGCCAGACAGGGGCGAGACCCAGTACTTC. Its translation is CSVWEPDRGETQYF.

This chain connects TRBV11-3 to TRBJ2-7, with TRBD2 matching over 8 bases. The CDR3 is made up of 15 amino acids. The trim removed 1 base at V and 2 bases at J, leaving 4 bases unmatched. From germline, CDR1 is SGHNT and CDR2 YENEEA. The CDR3 DNA follows: TGTGCCAGCAGCTTAGGTGGCGGGAGGACCTACGAGCAGTACTTC. Translation gives CASSLGGGRTYEQYF.

V is TRBV19 and J is TRBJ1-2, with 8 bases identical to TRBD1. V trimming: 6 bases; J trimming: 2 bases; junction bases outside the gene matches: 11. The CDR3 sequence is 16 residues long. CDR1 is LNHDA, CDR2 SQIVND, per germline (reference sequence). DNA for the CDR3: TGTGCCAGTAGCGACCTGACAGGGGAGGTGAACTATGGCTACACCTTC. It yields the protein CASSDLTGEVNYGYTF.

This sequence joins TRBV7-9 and TRBJ2-7; D is uncertain. CDR3 length: 15 residues. The germline V gene encodes CDR1 SEHNR and CDR2 FQNEAQ (reference sequence). V shed 7 bases and J shed 2 bases, with 18 bases lying between them. The CDR3, as DNA: TGTGCCAGCACCGTGGTTACAGTATCGCCCTACGAGCAGTACTTC. It specifies CASTVVTVSPYEQYF.

V gene TRBV6-1 combines with J gene TRBJ1-1, with 10 bases lining up with TRBD1. The V and J ends lost 4 bases and 6 bases, in that order; junction bases with no gene match: 8. The CDR3 totals 15 residues. Germline CDR1 MNHNS, CDR2 SASEGT. Written as DNA, the CDR3 is TGTGCCAGCAGTGTCCAGGGACAGGGGACCCCTGAAGCTTTCTTT. Its translation is CASSVQGQGTPEAFF.

The chain joins TRBV5-4 to TRBJ2-7, with 13 bases that match TRBD2. Germline CDR1 and CDR2: SGHNT and YYREEE (reference sequence). V was pared by 0 bases and J by 0 bases, with 0 bases of the junction left unmatched. This CDR3 is 16 amino acids long. CDR3 bases: TGTGCCAGCAGCTTGGGACTAGCGGGGGGCTCCTACGAGCAGTACTTC. Its translation is CASSLGLAGGSYEQYF.

This clone was observed once. The CDR3 loop reads CAISDSYQGADTDTQYF. For the CDR3, the DNA is TGTGCCATCAGTGACTCCTACCAGGGGGCCGACACAGATACGCAGTATTTT. The chain is built from TRBV10-3 and TRBJ2-3, with 8 bases lining up with TRBD1. V dropped 3 bases and J dropped 2; count of bases not matched to a gene: 10. The CDR3 runs 17 residues. Germline V lookup: CDR1 ENHRY, CDR2 SYGVKD.